The rows below give T cell receptor beta chains drawn from one sample of a study of blood T cell repertoires in COVID-19. Sequenced by immunoSEQ multiplex PCR; TCRdb stores in-frame clones only, minus some. The table records some 58,000 clones, about 86% of them present only once. Material: peripheral blood. The receptors shown here come from a man aged 45-65 years with acute or convalescent COVID-19. The CDR3 runs from the conserved cysteine through the conserved F or W. Each record gives: clone size, V gene, J gene, D gene, CDR3 DNA, CDR3 protein. A D gene is named only where the DNA matches it firmly. The size field is filled for only some rows; it gives once, few, many or a size class.

-	TRBV11-1	TRBJ1-1	TRBD1	TGTGCCAGCAGCCCTCGGACAGGGGCTTTGAACACTGAAGCTTTCTTT	CASSPRTGALNTEAFF
-	TRBV18	TRBJ2-5	-	TGTGCCAGCTCACCTAGAGGGCTAGAAGGGGGACAAGAGACCCAGTACTTC	CASSPRGLEGGQETQYF
-	TRBV6-1	TRBJ1-1	-	TGTGCCAGCAGTGTTTCAGCTGGAGGGATTTGGAACACTGAAGCTTTCTTT	CASSVSAGGIWNTEAFF
-	TRBV11-2	TRBJ2-1	TRBD2	TGTGCCAGCAGCTCGACTAGTTCCGTTAGACTAGCGCATTTTTATGAGCAGTTCTTC	CASSSTSSVRLAHFYEQFF
-	TRBV11-3	TRBJ1-1	-	TGTGCCAGCAGCCTCATGCCGGACACGAACACTGAAGCTTTCTTT	CASSLMPDTNTEAFF
-	TRBV7-9	TRBJ2-7	TRBD1	TGTGCCAGCAGCCCAGGACAGGGGGCCTCCTACGAGCAGTACTTC	CASSPGQGASYEQYF
-	TRBV3-1/TRBV3-2	TRBJ2-7	-	TGTGCCAGCAGCCAAGATTTGGACTTCTACGAGCAGTACTTC	CASSQDLDFYEQYF
-	TRBV6-5	TRBJ2-7	-	TGTGCCAGCAGTTACTCGAGAGCAGGGACCTACGAGCAGTACTTC	CASSYSRAGTYEQYF
-	TRBV6-5	TRBJ1-4	-	TGTGCCAGCAGTTCAGACAGGGAAAAACTGTTTTTT	CASSSDREKLFF
-	TRBV5-1	TRBJ1-1	TRBD1	TGCGCCAGCAGCCTATCATACAGGGGGGAGAACACTGAAGCTTTCTTT	CASSLSYRGENTEAFF
-	TRBV18	TRBJ2-6	-	TGTGCCAGCCCACAATCGTCGGGCTCTGGGGCCAACGTCCTGACTTTC	CASPQSSGSGANVLTF
-	TRBV4-1	TRBJ2-1	TRBD2	TGCGCCAGCAGCCCGCGGGGGGACTCCTACAATGAGCAGTTCTTC	CASSPRGDSYNEQFF
once	TRBV11-2	TRBJ1-5	-	TGTGCCAGCAGCTTGTCCCCAGGACTCGGGCAGCCCCAGCATTTT	CASSLSPGLGQPQHF
once	TRBV7-2	TRBJ1-3	-	TGTGCCAGCAGCTTAGATTTCGCGGCGTCAAGAAACACCATATATTTT	CASSLDFAASRNTIYF
-	TRBV2	TRBJ1-1	TRBD1	TGTGCCAGCAGGGGGACAGGGGGTTGGGACACTGAAGCTTTCTTT	CASRGTGGWDTEAFF
once	TRBV11-3	TRBJ2-1	TRBD1	TGTGCCACTAAGGACAGGTCATCCTACAATGAGCAGTTCTTC	CATKDRSSYNEQFF
-	TRBV6-6	TRBJ2-7	-	TGTGCCAGCAGTGCTGACAGGGAGCAGTACTTC	CASSADREQYF
-	TRBV5-6	TRBJ2-5	TRBD2	TGTGCCAGCAGCTTGGAAGCGGGAGTTAAGACCCAGTACTTC	CASSLEAGVKTQYF
-	TRBV19	TRBJ1-2	TRBD1	TGTGCCAGTAGTGATCCGGGACAGGGGGCCTTAGGGGGCTACACCTTC	CASSDPGQGALGGYTF
-	TRBV18	TRBJ1-1	-	TGTGCCAGCTCAGCCAGGCAAAGAAACACTGAAGCTTTCTTT	CASSARQRNTEAFF
-	TRBV12-3/TRBV12-4	TRBJ2-2	-	TGTGCCAGCAGTCCAGTGAACACCGGGGAGCTGTTTTTT	CASSPVNTGELFF
-	TRBV13	TRBJ2-3	TRBD2	TGTGCCAGCAGCTTGGGACGGGACGAGACTAGCGGGAGCTCCAGGACAGATACGCAGTATTTT	CASSLGRDETSGSSRTDTQYF
-	TRBV5-6	TRBJ2-3	TRBD2	TGTGCCAGCAGTCACGGACTAGCGGGGACGGGGGATACGCAGTATTTT	CASSHGLAGTGDTQYF
-	TRBV9	TRBJ2-1	TRBD1	TGTGCCAGCAGCGCCCCTACAGGGGGGAATGAGCAGTTCTTC	CASSAPTGGNEQFF
-	TRBV7-7	TRBJ2-2	-	TGTGCTAGCAGCTTAGAAGGGGGTACCGGGGAGCTGTTTTTT	CASSLEGGTGELFF
-	TRBV5-1	TRBJ2-5	TRBD1	TGCGCCAGCAGCTTGGGGGACAGGCCGCTAGGAGAGACCCAGTACTTC	CASSLGDRPLGETQYF
-	TRBV13	TRBJ2-7	-	TGTGCCAGCAGCTCCGGGGACAAATCCTACGAGCAGTACTTC	CASSSGDKSYEQYF
-	TRBV4-2	TRBJ2-1	TRBD2	TGTGCCAGCAGCCAAGATCGTCCTAGCGGGGGCGATGAGCAGTTCTTC	CASSQDRPSGGDEQFF
once	TRBV24-1	TRBJ2-5	-	TGTGCCACCAGTGAGGTGCAAGCCTCACAAGAGACCCAGTACTTC	CATSEVQASQETQYF
-	TRBV7-9	TRBJ2-1	TRBD2	TGTGCCAGCAGCTCCCACGCAGTAGCGGGAGATCAGTTCTTC	CASSSHAVAGDQFF
few	TRBV2	TRBJ1-5	-	TGTGCCAGCAGGGGCGGGGTTCAGCCCCAGCATTTT	CASRGGVQPQHF
-	TRBV28	TRBJ1-6	TRBD1	TGTGCCAGCTATAGACAGGGCTATAATTCACCCCTCCACTTT	CASYRQGYNSPLHF
-	TRBV20-1	TRBJ1-1	TRBD1	TGCAGTGCTAGTCAGGGGGCTGAAGCTTTCTTT	CSASQGAEAFF
-	TRBV6-5	TRBJ2-1	-	TGTGCCAGCAGCCTCCAGGGCTCCTACAATGAGCAGTTCTTC	CASSLQGSYNEQFF
-	TRBV4-2	TRBJ2-1	TRBD2	TGTGCCAGCAGCCAAGACGGGGGGAGTATCTACAATGAGCAGTTCTTC	CASSQDGGSIYNEQFF
few	TRBV2	TRBJ1-4	-	TGTGCCAGCACTGGCACAGAAGCGGTCCCCGGGAATGAAAAACTGTTTTTT	CASTGTEAVPGNEKLFF
-	TRBV3-1/TRBV3-2	TRBJ2-5	TRBD2	TGTGCCAGCAGCCCCATAGCGGGGGCGGGAGAGACCCAGTACTTC	CASSPIAGAGETQYF
-	TRBV19	TRBJ1-5	-	TGTGCCAGTAGTATCGGCTCGGGAAATCAGCCCCAGCATTTT	CASSIGSGNQPQHF
once	TRBV9	TRBJ2-3	-	TGTGCCAGCAGCGTAGCTACTAGACAAGATACGCAGTATTTT	CASSVATRQDTQYF
-	TRBV9	TRBJ1-2	-	TGTGCCAGCAGCGTAGCTCCAGGCCCCTATGGCTACACCTTC	CASSVAPGPYGYTF
-	TRBV5-6	TRBJ2-5	TRBD2	TGTGCCAGCAGCTTGAGATCCGGGACTACTCGGGAGACCCAGTACTTC	CASSLRSGTTRETQYF
once	TRBV5-1	TRBJ2-2	TRBD1	TGCGCCAGCAGCACGGAATACTCCGGGACAGAGTTGTTTTTT	CASSTEYSGTELFF
-	TRBV6-5	TRBJ1-1	-	TGTGCCAGCAGTCCCCGGGGGGGCACTGAAGCTTTCTTT	CASSPRGGTEAFF